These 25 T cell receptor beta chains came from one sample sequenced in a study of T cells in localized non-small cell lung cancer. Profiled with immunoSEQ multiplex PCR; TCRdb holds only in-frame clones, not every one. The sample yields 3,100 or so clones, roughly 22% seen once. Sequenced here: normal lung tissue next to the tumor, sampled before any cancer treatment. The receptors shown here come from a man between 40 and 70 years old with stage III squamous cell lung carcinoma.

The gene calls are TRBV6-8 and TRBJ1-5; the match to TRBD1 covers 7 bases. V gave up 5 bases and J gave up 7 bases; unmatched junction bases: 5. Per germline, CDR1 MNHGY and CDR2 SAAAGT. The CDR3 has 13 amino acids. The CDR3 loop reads CASSTTGNQPQHF. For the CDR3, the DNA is TGTGCCAGCAGTACGACAGGGAACCAGCCCCAGCATTTT.

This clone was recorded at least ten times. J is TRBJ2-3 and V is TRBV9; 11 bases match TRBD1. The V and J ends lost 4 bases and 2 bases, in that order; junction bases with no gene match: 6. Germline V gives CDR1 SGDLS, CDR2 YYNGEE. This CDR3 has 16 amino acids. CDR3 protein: CASSSRDRGDTDTQYF. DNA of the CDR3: TGTGCCAGCAGCTCTCGGGACAGGGGGGACACAGATACGCAGTATTTT.

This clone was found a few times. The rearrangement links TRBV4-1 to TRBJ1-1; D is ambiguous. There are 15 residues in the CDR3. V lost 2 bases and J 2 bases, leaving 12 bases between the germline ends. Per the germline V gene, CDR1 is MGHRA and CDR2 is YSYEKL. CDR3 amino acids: CASSQTARLNTEAFF. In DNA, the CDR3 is TGCGCCAGCAGCCAAACGGCCAGACTCAACACTGAAGCTTTCTTT.

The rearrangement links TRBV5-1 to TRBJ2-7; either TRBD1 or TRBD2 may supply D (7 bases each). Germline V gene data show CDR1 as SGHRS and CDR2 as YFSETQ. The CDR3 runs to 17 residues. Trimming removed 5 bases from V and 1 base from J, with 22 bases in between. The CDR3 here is CASRHSTGRGWSYEQYF. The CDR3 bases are TGCGCCAGCAGACATTCGACAGGGAGGGGATGGTCCTACGAGCAGTACTTC.

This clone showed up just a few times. CDR3 coding DNA: TGTGCCAGCAGCACCGACCGCCGGATCGGAGGTACGCAGTATTTT. As protein: CASSTDRRIGGTQYF. V gene TRBV11-3 combines with J gene TRBJ2-3; TRBD2 might be the D (5 bases). Trimming cost V 5 bases and J 8 bases, with 20 bases left between them. Germline V gene lookup returns CDR1 SGHNT and CDR2 YENEEA. The CDR3 is made up of 15 amino acids.

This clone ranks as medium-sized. CDR3 bases: TGTGCCAGCAGTACAGGGCCCTATAATTCACCCCTCCACTTT. It codes for CASSTGPYNSPLHF. This chain connects TRBV11-3 to TRBJ1-6; D may be TRBD1 (6 bases). CDR3 length: 14 residues. The ends were cut back, 6 bases at V and 2 bases at J, with 8 bases in the middle. Germline V gene data show CDR1 as SGHNT and CDR2 as YENEEA.

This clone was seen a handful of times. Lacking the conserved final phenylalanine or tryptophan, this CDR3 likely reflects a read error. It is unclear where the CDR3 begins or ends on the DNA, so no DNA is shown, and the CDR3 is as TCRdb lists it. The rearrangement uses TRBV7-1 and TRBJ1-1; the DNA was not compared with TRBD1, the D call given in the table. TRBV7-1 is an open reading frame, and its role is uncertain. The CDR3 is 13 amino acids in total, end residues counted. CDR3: CASSWPGAGTFET.

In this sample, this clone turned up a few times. CDR3 protein: CSAEGGFGGYTF. In nucleotides, the CDR3 is TGCAGCGCCGAGGGTGGATTTGGTGGCTACACCTTC. The gene calls are TRBV29-1 and TRBJ1-2; no clear D gene. The germline CDR1 and CDR2 sequences are SQVTM and ANQGSEA. The CDR3 is 12 amino acids. V lost 7 bases and J 7 bases, leaving 16 bases between the germline ends.

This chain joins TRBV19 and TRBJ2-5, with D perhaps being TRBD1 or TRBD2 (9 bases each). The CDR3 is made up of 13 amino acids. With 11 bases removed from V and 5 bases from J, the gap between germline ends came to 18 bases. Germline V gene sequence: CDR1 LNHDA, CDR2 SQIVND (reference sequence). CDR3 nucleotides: TGTGCCGCGGGGGGGACAGGGCGGGAGACCCAGTACTTC. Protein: CAAGGTGRETQYF. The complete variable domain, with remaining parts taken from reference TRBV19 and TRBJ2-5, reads DGGITQSPKYLFRKEGQNVTLSCEQNLNHDAMYWYRQDPGQGLRLIYYSQIVNDFQKGDIAEGYSVSREKKESFPLTVTSAQKNPTAFYLCAAGGTGRETQYFGPGTRLLVL.

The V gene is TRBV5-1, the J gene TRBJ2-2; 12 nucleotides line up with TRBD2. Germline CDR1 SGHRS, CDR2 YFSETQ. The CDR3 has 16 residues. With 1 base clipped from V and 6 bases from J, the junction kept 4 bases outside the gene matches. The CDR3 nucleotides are TGCGCCAGCAGCTTGACTAGCGGGGGGCCGTCCGGGGAGCTGTTTTTT. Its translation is CASSLTSGGPSGELFF.

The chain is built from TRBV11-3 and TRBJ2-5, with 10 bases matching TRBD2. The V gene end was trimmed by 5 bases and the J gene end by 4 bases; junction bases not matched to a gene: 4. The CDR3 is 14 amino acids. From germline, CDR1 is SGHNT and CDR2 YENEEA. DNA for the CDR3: TGTGCCAGCAGCAGCAGCGGGGGGGCAGAGACCCAGTACTTC. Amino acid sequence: CASSSSGGAETQYF.

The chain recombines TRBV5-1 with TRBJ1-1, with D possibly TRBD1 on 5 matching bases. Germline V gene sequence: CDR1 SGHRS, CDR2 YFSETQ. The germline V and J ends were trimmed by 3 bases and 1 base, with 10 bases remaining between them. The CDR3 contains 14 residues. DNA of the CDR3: TGCGCCAGCAGCTCGGGACTGGGGAACACTGAAGCTTTCTTT. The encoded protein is CASSSGLGNTEAFF.

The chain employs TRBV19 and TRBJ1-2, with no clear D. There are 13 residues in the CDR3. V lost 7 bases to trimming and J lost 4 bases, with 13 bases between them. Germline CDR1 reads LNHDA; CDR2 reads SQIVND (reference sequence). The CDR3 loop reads CASTPDLSYGYTF. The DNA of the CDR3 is TGTGCCAGTACTCCGGACTTGAGCTATGGCTACACCTTC.

The CDR3 region is CASSNPGDKNIQYF. CDR3 coding DNA: TGTGCCAGTAGTAACCCGGGGGACAAAAACATTCAGTACTTC. The chain joins TRBV19 to TRBJ2-4; maybe TRBD2 (6 bases). V was pared by 4 bases and J by 3 bases, with 10 bases between. Germline V gives CDR1 LNHDA, CDR2 SQIVND (reference sequence). This CDR3 has 14 amino acids.

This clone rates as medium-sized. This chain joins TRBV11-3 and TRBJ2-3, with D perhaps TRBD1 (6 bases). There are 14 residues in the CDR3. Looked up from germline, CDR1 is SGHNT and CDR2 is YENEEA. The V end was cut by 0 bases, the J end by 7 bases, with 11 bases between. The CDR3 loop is CASSLEGGRNTQYF. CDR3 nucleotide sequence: TGTGCCAGCAGCTTAGAAGGGGGTCGGAATACGCAGTATTTT.

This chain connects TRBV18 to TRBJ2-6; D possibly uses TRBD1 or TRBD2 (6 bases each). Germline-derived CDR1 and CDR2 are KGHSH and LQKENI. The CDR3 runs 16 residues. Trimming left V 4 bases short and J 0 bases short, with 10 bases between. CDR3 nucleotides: TGTGCCAGCTCACAGGGGGGAAACTCTGGGGCCAACGTCCTGACTTTC. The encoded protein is CASSQGGNSGANVLTF.

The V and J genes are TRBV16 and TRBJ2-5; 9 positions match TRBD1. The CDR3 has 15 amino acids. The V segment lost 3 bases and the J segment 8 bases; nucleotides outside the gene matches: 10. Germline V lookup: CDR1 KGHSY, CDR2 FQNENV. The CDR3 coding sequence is TGTGCCAGCAGCCAGCCGGACAGGGGATCGGGTACCCAGTACTTC. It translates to CASSQPDRGSGTQYF.

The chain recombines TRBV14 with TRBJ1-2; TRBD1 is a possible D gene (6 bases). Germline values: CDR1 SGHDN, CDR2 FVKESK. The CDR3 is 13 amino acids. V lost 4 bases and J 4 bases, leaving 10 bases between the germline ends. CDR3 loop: CASSPGGLYGYTF. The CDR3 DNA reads TGTGCCAGCAGCCCCGGGGGCCTCTATGGCTACACCTTC. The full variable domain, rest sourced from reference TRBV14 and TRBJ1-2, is EAGVTQFPSHSVIEKGQTVTLRCDPISGHDNLYWYRRVMGKEIKFLLHFVKESKQDESGMPNNRFLAERTGGTYSTLKVQPAELEDSGVYFCASSPGGLYGYTFGSGTRLTVV.

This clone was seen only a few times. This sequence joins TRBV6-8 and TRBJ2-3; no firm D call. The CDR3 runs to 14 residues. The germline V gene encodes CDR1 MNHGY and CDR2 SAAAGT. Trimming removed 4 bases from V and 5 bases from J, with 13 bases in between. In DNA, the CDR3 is TGTGCCAGCAGTTTGATAGGCCCCGTAGATACGCAGTATTTT. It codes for CASSLIGPVDTQYF.

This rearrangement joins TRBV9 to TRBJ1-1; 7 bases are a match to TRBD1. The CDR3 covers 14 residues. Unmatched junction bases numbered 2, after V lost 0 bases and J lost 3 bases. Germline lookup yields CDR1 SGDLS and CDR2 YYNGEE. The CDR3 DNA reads TGTGCCAGCAGCGTAGTAGGGACAGACACTGAAGCTTTCTTT. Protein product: CASSVVGTDTEAFF.

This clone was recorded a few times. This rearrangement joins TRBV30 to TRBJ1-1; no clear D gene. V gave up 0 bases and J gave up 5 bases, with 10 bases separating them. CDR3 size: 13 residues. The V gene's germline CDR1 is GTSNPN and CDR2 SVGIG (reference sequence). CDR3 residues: CAWSVAGRTEAFF. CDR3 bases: TGTGCCTGGAGTGTAGCCGGGAGGACTGAAGCTTTCTTT. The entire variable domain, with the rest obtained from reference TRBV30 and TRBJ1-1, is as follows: SQTIHQWPATLVQPVGSPLSLECTVEGTSNPNLYWYRQAAGRGLQLLFYSVGIGQISSEVPQNLSASRPQDRQFILSSKKLLLSDSGFYLCAWSVAGRTEAFFGQGTRLTVV.

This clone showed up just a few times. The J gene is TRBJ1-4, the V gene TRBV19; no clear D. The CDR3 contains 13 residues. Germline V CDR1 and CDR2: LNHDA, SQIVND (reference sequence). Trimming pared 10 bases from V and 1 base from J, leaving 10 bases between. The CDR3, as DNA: TGTGCCACCCGGGAGGAAACTAATGAAAAACTGTTTTTT. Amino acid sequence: CATREETNEKLFF.

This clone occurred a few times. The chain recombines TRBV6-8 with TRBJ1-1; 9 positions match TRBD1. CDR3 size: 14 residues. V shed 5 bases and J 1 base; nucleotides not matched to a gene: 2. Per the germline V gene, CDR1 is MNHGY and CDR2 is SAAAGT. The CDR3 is CASSGQGTNTEAFF. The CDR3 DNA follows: TGTGCCAGCAGTGGACAGGGGACGAACACTGAAGCTTTCTTT.

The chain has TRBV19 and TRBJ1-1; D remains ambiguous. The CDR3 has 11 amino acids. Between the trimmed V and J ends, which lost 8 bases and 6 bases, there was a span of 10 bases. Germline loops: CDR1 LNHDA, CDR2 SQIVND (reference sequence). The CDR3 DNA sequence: TGTGCCAGTGCGGCGGGCCCTGAAGCTTTCTTT. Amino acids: CASAAGPEAFF.

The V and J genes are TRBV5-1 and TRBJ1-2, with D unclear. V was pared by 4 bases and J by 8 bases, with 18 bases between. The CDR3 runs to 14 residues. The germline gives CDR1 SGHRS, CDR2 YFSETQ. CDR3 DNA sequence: TGCGCCAGCAGCCCCGGTGGGAGGAGCGGAGGCTACACCTTC. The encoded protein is CASSPGGRSGGYTF. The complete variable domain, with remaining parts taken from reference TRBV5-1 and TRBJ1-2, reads KAGVTQTPRYLIKTRGQQVTLSCSPISGHRSVSWYQQTPGQGLQFLFEYFSETQRNKGNFPGRFSGRQFSNSRSEMNVSTLELGDSALYLCASSPGGRSGGYTFGSGTRLTVV.